The 9 T cell receptor beta chains below come from one sample, sequenced in a study of radiotherapy plus CTLA-4 blockade in lung cancer (dated by TCRdb to 2016 to 2019). Libraries came from the immunoSEQ multiplex PCR assay. TCRdb carries this immuneACCESS record with in-frame sequences only. Its versions omit some clonotypes, under half of them owing to an unresolved V gene in the studies checked, with the rest unexplained. Across this sample there are 84,000 or so clones, with approximately 82% seen only once. More than 12% of the sample is taken by the ten largest. Material: peripheral blood, obtained from a patient treated with radiotherapy plus ipilimumab. The receptors here all came from a human donor with non-small cell lung cancer that progressed on radiotherapy plus ipilimumab.

V gene TRBV18 combines with J gene TRBJ1-2; 7 bases match TRBD1. The trim removed 7 bases at V and 10 bases at J, leaving 9 bases unmatched. The CDR3 contains 12 residues. Looked up from germline, CDR1 is KGHSH and CDR2 is LQKENI. The CDR3 nucleotides read TGTGCCAGCTTCGGGACAGCCGTCCACTACACCTTC. Translation gives CASFGTAVHYTF.

V gene TRBV4-2 combines with J gene TRBJ2-7; 9 nucleotides agree with TRBD2. The CDR3 loop spans 17 amino acids. Germline V gene lookup returns CDR1 LGHNA and CDR2 YNFKEQ. V was clipped by 0 bases and J by 4 bases; unmatched bases: 10. Written as DNA, the CDR3 is TGTGCCAGCAGCCAAGAAGGTGAGGGCGGGGGGGCATACGAGCAGTACTTC. It translates to CASSQEGEGGGAYEQYF.

This rearrangement joins TRBV11-3 to TRBJ2-7, with 8 bases aligning to TRBD1. Germline trimming cut 4 bases from V and 4 bases from J; bases unmatched to any gene: 9. The germline gives CDR1 SGHNT, CDR2 YENEEA. This CDR3 has 15 amino acids. The CDR3 here is CASSSYRGFEYEQYF. For the CDR3, the DNA is TGTGCCAGCAGCTCCTACAGGGGGTTTGAATACGAGCAGTACTTC.

This chain joins TRBV7-8 and TRBJ2-1, with D perhaps matching TRBD2 (6 bases). Germline V CDR1 and CDR2: SGHVS, FQNEAQ. The CDR3 totals 12 residues. V shed 5 bases and J shed 7 bases, with 9 bases lying between them. This chain's CDR3 is CASSNGGNEQFF. Here the CDR3 DNA reads TGTGCCAGCAGCAATGGGGGGAATGAGCAGTTCTTC.

V usage is TRBV7-6 and J usage is TRBJ2-1, with 12 bases aligning to TRBD2. CDR1 SGHVS and CDR2 FNYEAQ come from the germline V gene. The CDR3 runs 14 residues. Losses at the gene ends were 5 bases for V and 6 bases for J; bases not matched to a gene: 2. The CDR3 DNA reads as TGTGCCAGCAGCCCGGGACTAGCGGGCAATGAGCAGTTCTTC. It specifies CASSPGLAGNEQFF.

The CDR3 DNA reads as TGTGCCAGTAGTAGCTCGTATCCATCTCGAGGAAACACCATATATTTT. This translates into CASSSSYPSRGNTIYF. The chain joins TRBV19 to TRBJ1-3; D uncertain. CDR1 is LNHDA and CDR2 is SQIVND in the germline V gene (reference sequence). Between the trimmed V and J ends, which lost 4 bases and 4 bases, there was a span of 17 bases. This CDR3 has 16 amino acids.

The rearrangement joins TRBV5-1 to TRBJ2-2; 9 bases match TRBD2. The junction had 1 base not matched to a gene; V was cut back by 1 base and J by 3 bases. The CDR3 extends over 15 amino acids. Germline V gene sequence: CDR1 SGHRS, CDR2 YFSETQ. As DNA, the CDR3 is TGCGCCAGCAGCTTGAGACTAGCGGACACCGGGGAGCTGTTTTTT. The encoded protein is CASSLRLADTGELFF.

Here the CDR3 DNA reads TGTGCCATCAGTTCCCAGGGCTTAGCCAAAAACATTCAGTACTTC. Translating it yields CAISSQGLAKNIQYF. The genes are TRBV10-3 and TRBJ2-4; the D gene is possibly TRBD1 (5 bases). The germline gives CDR1 ENHRY, CDR2 SYGVKD. CDR3 size: 15 residues. Deletions cut 5 bases from V and 0 bases from J, with 11 bases between.

This chain's CDR3 is CSAGGESGYTF. CDR3 coding DNA: TGCAGTGCTGGAGGGGAAAGCGGCTACACCTTC. J is TRBJ1-2 and V is TRBV20-1, with a weak D call TRBD1 (5 bases). CDR3 length: 11 amino acids. The germline gives CDR1 DFQATT, CDR2 SNEGSKA (reference sequence). Trimming took 5 bases from V and 8 from J, leaving 12 bases between them.